This T cell receptor beta chain stems from a study of blood T cell repertoires in COVID-19. Study summary: T cells, B-cell-depleted T cells, or PBMCs provided the cDNA or gDNA that served as material.

This CDR3 has 20 residues. V lost 0 bases to trimming and J lost 1 base, with 21 bases between them. From germline, CDR1 is LGHNA and CDR2 YSLEER. Per the original data handling: Amplification of reference gene primers provided the estimated nucleated cell counts. Generated by immunoSEQ multiplex PCR, the TCRdb table keeps only in-frame clones and is missing some. The D gene and trimming were derived from the DNA, and the V and J assignments and clone size from that table. The table shows under 85,000 clones, with around 91% occurring only once. Specimen: peripheral blood. The gene calls are TRBV4-3 and TRBJ2-2; a possible D gene is TRBD1 (6 bases). This TCR came from a man in his 70s with active or convalescent COVID-19. The CDR3 is CASSQDRVTGTRLNTGELFF. The CDR3 DNA sequence: TGCGCCAGCAGCCAAGATCGGGTGACAGGAACCCGCCTGAACACCGGGGAGCTGTTTTTT.